Listed below are T cell receptor beta chains from one sample, sequenced in a study of regulatory and conventional T cells in RAG deficiency. The data were produced by immunoSEQ multiplex PCR, yet TCRdb's version contains in-frame clones alone and is incomplete. The table lists around 33,000 clones, approximately 90% of them singletons. These data are also associated with another study on regulatory T cells.

The sequencing sample was made of CD8+ T cells sorted from blood. The receptors stem from a human donor in good health. Each CDR3 is given with its conserved first and last residue. Each record gives: J gene, clone size, V gene, CDR3 length, D gene, CDR3 protein, CDR3 DNA. The D gene is left open where the match is weak. A clone size is listed for some rows: how often the clone was seen (once, few, many), or a class if it is expanded.

>TRBJ2-7|.|TRBV28|15|TRBD1
CASSADRAFSYEQYF
TGTGCCAGCAGCGCGGACAGGGCCTTTTCCTACGAGCAGTACTTC
>TRBJ1-2|few|TRBV19|13|.
CASSMAGNYGYTF
TGTGCCAGTAGTATGGCAGGGAACTATGGCTACACCTTC
>TRBJ2-6|.|TRBV14|18|.
CASSLEQGFATGANVLTF
TGTGCCAGCAGCCTAGAACAGGGTTTTGCTACTGGGGCCAACGTCCTGACTTTC
>TRBJ2-1|.|TRBV28|12|.
CASNADTNEQFF
TGTGCCAGCAACGCGGACACCAATGAGCAGTTCTTC
>TRBJ2-6|.|TRBV7-6|16|.
CASSLTSGPGANVLTF
TGTGCCAGCAGCTTAACTTCGGGGCCGGGGGCCAACGTCCTGACTTTC
>TRBJ2-7|.|TRBV7-6|15|.
CASSLVADSSYEQYF
TGTGCCAGCAGCTTAGTAGCGGACTCCTCCTACGAGCAGTACTTC
>TRBJ1-3|.|TRBV19|15|.
CASSLGLSSGNTIYF
TGTGCCAGTAGCTTGGGTCTGAGCTCTGGAAACACCATATATTTT
>TRBJ2-7|.|TRBV18|14|.
CASSLAASTHEQYF
TGTGCCAGCTCATTAGCGGCGTCCACCCACGAGCAGTACTTC
>TRBJ2-1|.|TRBV9|15|TRBD1
CASSAQTGAYNEQFF
TGTGCCAGCAGCGCTCAGACAGGGGCCTACAATGAGCAGTTCTTC
>TRBJ1-2|few|TRBV7-9|14|TRBD1
CASSSSGTGDGYTF
TGTGCCAGCAGCTCGTCCGGGACAGGGGATGGCTACACCTTC
>TRBJ2-7|few|TRBV6-9|12|.
CASSYTSGEQYF
TGTGCCAGCAGTTACACTAGTGGCGAGCAGTACTTC
>TRBJ2-3|.|TRBV5-1|13|TRBD2
CASSLAGADTQYF
TGCGCCAGCTCACTAGCGGGAGCAGATACGCAGTATTTT
>TRBJ2-3|.|TRBV7-9|13|.
CASSRFSTDTQYF
TGTGCCAGCAGCCGGTTTTCCACAGATACGCAGTATTTT
>TRBJ2-7|.|TRBV6-5|12|.
CASSYSPYEQYF
TGTGCCAGCAGTTACAGCCCTTACGAGCAGTACTTC
>TRBJ2-3|few|TRBV5-1|15|TRBD2
CASSPGTSGTDTQYF
TGCGCCAGCAGCCCCGGGACTAGCGGCACAGATACGCAGTATTTT
>TRBJ1-3|.|TRBV15|15|.
CATSRDRESGNTIYF
TGTGCCACCAGCAGAGACAGGGAGTCTGGAAACACCATATATTTT
>TRBJ2-1|.|TRBV27|13|TRBD1
CASSSGTGFEQFF
TGTGCCAGCAGTTCCGGGACAGGTTTTGAGCAGTTCTTC
>TRBJ1-1|.|TRBV6-1|16|.
CASSASGSYMNTEAFF
TGTGCCAGCAGTGCATCCGGGTCTTATATGAACACTGAAGCTTTCTTT
>TRBJ2-3|few|TRBV9|16|TRBD1
CASSAIGTGDWDTQYF
TGTGCCAGCAGCGCCATCGGGACAGGGGATTGGGATACGCAGTATTTT
>TRBJ1-1|.|TRBV9|14|.
CASSVLKDSTEAFF
TGTGCCAGCAGCGTACTTAAAGACTCCACTGAAGCTTTCTTT
>TRBJ1-2|.|TRBV2|15|.
CASSEGNRANYGYTF
TGTGCCAGCAGTGAAGGGAACAGGGCAAACTATGGCTACACCTTC
>TRBJ1-1|.|TRBV27|12|TRBD1
CASRQTGAEAFF
TGTGCCAGCAGACAGACAGGGGCTGAAGCTTTCTTT
>TRBJ1-5|once|TRBV6-6|14|.
CASSYIGDGEPQHF
TGTGCCAGCAGTTACATCGGTGATGGGGAGCCCCAGCATTTT
>TRBJ1-2|.|TRBV18|15|.
CASSRRTERDYGYTF
TGTGCCAGCTCACGCAGGACAGAGAGAGACTATGGCTACACCTTC
>TRBJ2-7|once|TRBV6-5|15|TRBD2
CASSSLREWGYEQYF
TGTGCCAGCAGCTCCTTGCGGGAGTGGGGCTACGAGCAGTACTTC
>TRBJ2-1|.|TRBV5-8|16|TRBD1
CASSLGQGASGNEQFF
TGTGCCAGCAGCTTGGGACAGGGGGCGAGTGGCAATGAGCAGTTCTTC
>TRBJ1-1|.|TRBV5-1|15|TRBD1
CASSYGQGLVTEAFF
TGCGCCAGCAGCTATGGACAGGGATTGGTCACTGAAGCTTTCTTT
>TRBJ2-7|.|TRBV6-1|12|TRBD1
CASRQGDYEQYF
TGTGCCAGCAGACAGGGGGACTACGAGCAGTACTTC
>TRBJ2-3|.|TRBV5-1|17|TRBD1
CASSLAGQTVGTDTQYF
TGCGCCAGCAGCTTGGCGGGACAGACTGTGGGCACAGATACGCAGTATTTT
>TRBJ1-4|.|TRBV19|19|.
CASSIPMTNTGRTNEKLFF
TGTGCCAGTAGTATACCCATGACCAACACAGGGCGTACTAATGAAAAACTGTTTTTT
>TRBJ2-5|.|TRBV6-4|17|.
CASSDSIVVCTEETQYF
TGTGCCAGCAGTGACTCGATTGTTGTATGTACGGAAGAGACCCAGTACTTC
>TRBJ2-1|.|TRBV9|13|.
CASSVATAGSEFF
TGTGCCAGCAGCGTAGCTACGGCGGGTTCGGAGTTCTTC
>TRBJ2-1|.|TRBV7-9|15|TRBD2
CASSTGLAEGNEQFF
TGTGCCAGCAGCACGGGACTAGCGGAAGGGAATGAGCAGTTCTTC
>TRBJ2-5|once|TRBV12-5|13|TRBD1
CASGQGPEATQYF
TGTGCTAGTGGACAGGGGCCCGAGGCGACCCAGTACTTC
>TRBJ1-5|once|TRBV7-9|12|.
CASSLYNQPQHF
TGTGCCAGCAGCTTATACAATCAGCCCCAGCATTTT
>TRBJ2-1|.|TRBV10-3|14|TRBD1
CAIRQGQRDNEQFF
TGTGCCATCAGACAGGGACAGAGAGACAATGAGCAGTTCTTC
>TRBJ2-7|.|TRBV7-8|15|.
CASSPLVGGRSEQYF
TGTGCCAGCAGCCCACTGGTCGGGGGGCGCAGCGAGCAGTACTTC
>TRBJ2-5|.|TRBV25-1|15|.
CASSEYRVVGETQYF
TGTGCCAGCAGTGAATATAGGGTGGTTGGGGAGACCCAGTACTTC
>TRBJ1-5|.|TRBV10-3|13|.
CAISPAGNQPQHF
TGTGCCATCAGCCCGGCGGGCAATCAGCCCCAGCATTTT
>TRBJ2-1|once|TRBV29-1|14|TRBD2
CSAPPGLAVNEQFF
TGCAGCGCTCCCCCGGGACTAGCGGTGAATGAGCAGTTCTTC
>TRBJ1-4|.|TRBV6-5|12|.
CAAGGNNEKLFF
TGTGCCGCGGGGGGCAATAATGAAAAACTGTTTTTT
>TRBJ1-6|.|TRBV7-6|16|.
CASSLAKAGFNSPLHF
TGTGCCAGCAGCTTAGCGAAGGCGGGTTTTAATTCACCCCTCCACTTT
>TRBJ2-7|few|TRBV6-6|12|.
CASSYTSGEQYF
TGTGCCAGCAGTTACACTAGTGGCGAGCAGTACTTC
>TRBJ2-3|.|TRBV13|15|.
CASSLLLASTDTQYF
TGTGCCAGCAGCTTATTGTTGGCATCTACAGATACGCAGTATTTT
>TRBJ1-3|.|TRBV4-1|15|.
CASSQDRGKGNTIYF
TGCGCCAGCAGCCAAGACAGGGGTAAAGGAAACACCATATATTTT
>TRBJ1-2|.|TRBV28|12|.
CASSLGREGYTF
TGTGCCAGCAGTTTGGGTCGAGAGGGCTACACCTTC
>TRBJ2-7|once|TRBV12-5|11|.
CASGRDYEQYF
TGTGCTAGTGGCCGGGACTACGAGCAGTACTTC
>TRBJ2-5|once|TRBV10-2|16|TRBD2
CASSEGGGGDQETQYF
TGCGCCAGCAGTGAGGGCGGGGGTGGAGACCAAGAGACCCAGTACTTC